These 5 T cell receptor beta chains came from one sample sequenced in a study of long-term antiretroviral therapy in people with HIV. Version v3.0 of the immunoSEQ assay ran at survey level. Measured with immunoSEQ multiplex PCR; TCRdb has only the in-frame clones, and not every one. The table lists 20,000 to 25,000 clones, 70% to 90% of them singletons. The specimen comprised unsorted PBMCs, sampled 1.6 years after starting antiretroviral therapy. Every receptor here comes from a man aged 40-49 years with HIV.

In this sample, this clone turned up a few times. This chain joins TRBV18 and TRBJ1-2, with D uncertain. The CDR3 has 14 amino acids. Germline values: CDR1 KGHSH, CDR2 LQKENI. Trimming cost V 2 bases and J 4 bases, with 11 bases left between them. The CDR3 loop is CASSPTSTSYGYTF. The CDR3 nucleotides are TGTGCCAGCTCACCAACTAGCACGAGCTATGGCTACACCTTC. The full variable domain, with the rest looked up from reference TRBV18 and TRBJ1-2, is NAGVMQNPRHLVRRRGQEARLRCSPMKGHSHVYWYRQLPEEGLKFMVYLQKENIIDESGMPKERFSAEFPKEGPSILRIQQVVRGDSAAYFCASSPTSTSYGYTFGSGTRLTVV.

The chain links TRBV27 to TRBJ1-4; 8 nucleotides agree with TRBD1. Germline lookup yields CDR1 MNHEY and CDR2 SMNVEV (reference sequence). Losses at the gene ends were 4 bases for V and 0 bases for J; bases not matched to a gene: 4. This CDR3 is built from 16 residues. Here the CDR3 DNA reads TGTGCCAGCAGTTCGGGACAGGCCGCAACTAATGAAAAACTGTTTTTT. It codes for CASSSGQAATNEKLFF.

The V call is TRBV7-9, the J call TRBJ1-1, with D tentatively TRBD1 (5 bases). The CDR3 runs to 14 residues. From germline, CDR1 is SEHNR and CDR2 FQNEAQ (reference sequence). Deletions cut 4 bases from V and 0 bases from J, with 9 bases between. The CDR3 DNA follows: TGTGCCAGCAGCTGGGACGGGATGAACACTGAAGCTTTCTTT. Amino acid sequence: CASSWDGMNTEAFF.

The CDR3 region is CASSLANSGRARGETQYF. In DNA, the CDR3 is TGTGCCAGCAGCTTAGCTAATAGCGGGAGGGCCCGGGGAGAGACCCAGTACTTC. This chain uses TRBV7-2 with TRBJ2-5, with TRBD2 identical over 11 bases. CDR3 length: 18 amino acids. The junction had 10 bases not matched to a gene; V was cut back by 0 bases and J by 4 bases. Per germline, CDR1 SGHTA and CDR2 FQGNSA.

This rearrangement joins TRBV2 to TRBJ2-1; perhaps TRBD2 as D (6 bases). V was trimmed by 3 bases and J by 0 bases, leaving 9 bases between them. The germline gives CDR1 SNHLY, CDR2 FYNNEI. This CDR3 region has 15 residues. For the CDR3, the DNA is TGTGCCAGCAGTGACCTCGGGAGCTCCTACAATGAGCAGTTCTTC. This gives the protein CASSDLGSSYNEQFF.